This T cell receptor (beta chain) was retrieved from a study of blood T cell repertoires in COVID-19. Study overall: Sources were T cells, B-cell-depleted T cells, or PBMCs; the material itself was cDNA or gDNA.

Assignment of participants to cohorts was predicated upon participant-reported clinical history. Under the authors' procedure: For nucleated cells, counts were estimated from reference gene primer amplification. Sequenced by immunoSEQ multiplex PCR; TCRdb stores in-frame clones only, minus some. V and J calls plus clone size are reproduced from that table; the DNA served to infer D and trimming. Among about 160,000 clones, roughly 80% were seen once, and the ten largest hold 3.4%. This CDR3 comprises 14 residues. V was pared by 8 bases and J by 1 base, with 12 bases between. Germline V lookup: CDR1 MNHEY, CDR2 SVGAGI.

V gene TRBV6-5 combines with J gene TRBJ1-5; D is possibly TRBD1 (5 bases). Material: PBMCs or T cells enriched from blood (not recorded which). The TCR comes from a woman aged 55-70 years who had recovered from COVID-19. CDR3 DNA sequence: TGTGCCAGCCACCCGGGGGACAGCAATCAGCCCCAGCATTTT. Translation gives CASHPGDSNQPQHF.